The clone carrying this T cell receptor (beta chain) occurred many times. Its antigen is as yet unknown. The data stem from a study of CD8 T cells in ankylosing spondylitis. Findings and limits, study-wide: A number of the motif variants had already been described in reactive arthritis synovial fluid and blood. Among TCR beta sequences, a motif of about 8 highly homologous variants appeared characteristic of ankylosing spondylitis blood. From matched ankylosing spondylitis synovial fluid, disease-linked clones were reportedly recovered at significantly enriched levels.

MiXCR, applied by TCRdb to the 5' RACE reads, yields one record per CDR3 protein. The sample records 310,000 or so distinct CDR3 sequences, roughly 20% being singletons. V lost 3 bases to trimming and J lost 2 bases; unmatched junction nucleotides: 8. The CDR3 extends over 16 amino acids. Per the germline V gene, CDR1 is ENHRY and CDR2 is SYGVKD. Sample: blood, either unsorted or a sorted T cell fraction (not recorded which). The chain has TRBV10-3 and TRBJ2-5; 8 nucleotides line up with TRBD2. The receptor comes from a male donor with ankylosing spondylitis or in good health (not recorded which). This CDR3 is CAISDGSSGSQETQYF. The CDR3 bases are TGTGCCATCAGTGACGGCTCTAGCGGGTCTCAAGAGACCCAGTACTTC.